This T cell receptor (beta chain) derives from a study of blood T cell repertoires in COVID-19. TCRdb's copy holds only in-frame clones and misses some; the assay was immunoSEQ multiplex PCR. The sample consists of 250,000 to 350,000 clones, more than 75% of them appearing once. This CDR3 is 16 amino acids long. With V trimmed by 4 bases and J by 8 bases, 15 bases remained unmatched. Germline V lookup: CDR1 SGHTA, CDR2 FQGNSA. The TCR was taken from a woman aged 45-65 years who had recovered from COVID-19. The V call is TRBV7-2, the J call TRBJ1-2; 8 nucleotides align to TRBD1. Sequencing used peripheral blood. The CDR3 loop reads CASSYSPDGQGWGYTF. The CDR3 DNA follows: TGTGCCAGCAGCTATTCACCGGATGGACAGGGTTGGGGCTACACCTTC.